These 23 T cell receptor beta chains were all obtained from the same sample, sequenced in a study of Graves' ophthalmopathy and Graves' hyperthyroidism. TCR beta CDR3 amplification used RNA transcripts. Following a first-round RT-PCR that used HTBI primers, a second-round multiplex PCR was carried out. TCRdb redid the calling of the multiplex PCR reads with MiXCR, one entry per CDR3 protein. This sample carries some 520,000 distinct CDR3 sequences, under 15% of them seen once, and the ten largest clones take around 9.8%. Material: blood. The receptors come from a woman aged 25 to 39 with Graves' ophthalmopathy.

This clonotype was detected ten times or more. V gene TRBV29-1 combines with J gene TRBJ2-7; no definite D call. The CDR3 has 10 residues. From germline, CDR1 is SQVTM and CDR2 ANQGSEA. V lost 4 bases and J lost 2, with 3 bases in between. CDR3 sequence: CSVVAYEQYF. The DNA of the CDR3 is TGCAGCGTTGTTGCCTACGAGCAGTACTTC.

The table lists this clonotype with many counts. This may come from a read error, since a much larger clone is one base off. This CDR3 is CASRYTGHINAEAFF. The CDR3, as DNA: TGTGCCAGCAGGTACACGGGACATATTAACGCTGAAGCTTTCTTT. The chain has TRBV28 and TRBJ1-1; a possible D gene is TRBD1 (6 bases). The CDR3 has 15 residues. CDR1 and CDR2 (germline): MDHEN, SYDVKM. V was cut by 6 bases and J by 6 bases, with 20 bases left in between.

The chain joins TRBV7-8 to TRBJ2-7, with 8 bases matching TRBD2. The CDR3 has 15 amino acids. Germline loops: CDR1 SGHVS, CDR2 FQNEAQ. The J segment lost 3 bases and the V segment lost 2 bases, leaving 6 bases of the junction unmatched. CDR3 protein: CASSLNSGTSYEQYF. In DNA, the CDR3 is TGTGCCAGCAGCTTAAATAGCGGGACAAGCTACGAGCAGTACTTC.

This clonotype showed up just a few times. The rearrangement joins TRBV2 to TRBJ2-7; TRBD2 agrees at 7 bases. This CDR3 spans 14 amino acids. With V trimmed by 2 bases and J by 4 bases, 5 bases remained unmatched. Germline V lookup: CDR1 SNHLY, CDR2 FYNNEI. The CDR3 coding sequence is TGTGCCAGCAGTGAATGGCGGGAGAGTTACGAGCAGTACTTC. This gives the protein CASSEWRESYEQYF.

This clonotype was detected many times. The rearrangement uses TRBV28 and TRBJ1-2; 9 nucleotides match TRBD1. The germline V gene has CDR1 MDHEN and CDR2 SYDVKM. The CDR3 consists of 15 residues. V was clipped by 8 bases and J by 2 bases; unmatched bases: 9. CDR3 DNA sequence: TGTGCCAGCTATCTTGGACAGGGGATGAACTATGGCTACACCTTC. Its protein product is CASYLGQGMNYGYTF.

There are many counts of this clonotype. The chain employs TRBV12-3 or TRBV12-4 and TRBJ2-7, with D possibly being TRBD2 (6 bases). The length of the CDR3 is 13 residues. Trimming removed 2 bases at V and 6 bases at J, with 11 bases between. This chain's CDR3 is CASSLIGRGEQYF. The CDR3 nucleotides are TGTGCCAGCAGTTTAATAGGGCGGGGCGAGCAGTACTTC.

The chain couples TRBV5-1 to TRBJ2-6, with D possibly TRBD1 on 6 matching bases. This CDR3 spans 16 amino acids. CDR1 SGHRS and CDR2 YFSETQ come from the germline V gene. V was clipped by 4 bases and J by 2 bases, with 13 bases between them. In nucleotides, the CDR3 is TGCGCCAGCAGCCCCGGATCAGGGGCTGGGGCCAACGTCCTGACTTTC. Translated: CASSPGSGAGANVLTF.

CDR3 in amino acids: CASRGTDPYTEAFF. The CDR3 bases are TGTGCCAGCAGGGGGACAGATCCTTACACTGAAGCTTTCTTT. This chain joins TRBV6-2 or TRBV6-3 and TRBJ1-1; 7 nucleotides line up with TRBD1. V was clipped by 6 bases and J by 3 bases; unmatched bases: 7. This CDR3 is built from 14 residues. Per germline, CDR1 MNHEY and CDR2 SVGEGT.

This clonotype was observed many times. V and J are TRBV2 and TRBJ1-1, with a weak D call TRBD1 (5 bases). Germline lookup yields CDR1 SNHLY and CDR2 FYNNEI. This CDR3 has 11 amino acids. V was trimmed by 4 bases and J by 6 bases, leaving 6 bases between them. The CDR3 reads CASSGQSEAFF. DNA of the CDR3: TGTGCCAGCAGTGGACAGTCTGAAGCTTTCTTT.

This clonotype was observed at least ten times. The chain links TRBV6-1 to TRBJ2-4; D uncertain. The V end was cut by 2 bases, the J end by 0 bases, with 14 bases between. This CDR3 contains 17 residues. Per the germline V gene, CDR1 is MNHNS and CDR2 is SASEGT. CDR3 protein: CASSETGPIIAKNIQYF. The CDR3 DNA reads TGTGCCAGCAGTGAAACTGGACCTATTATAGCCAAAAACATTCAGTACTTC.

This clonotype was detected many times. CDR3 nucleotides: TGTGCCAGCAGTTACTCGTGGGATGGCTACGAGCAGTACTTC. This codes for CASSYSWDGYEQYF. The chain joins TRBV6-5 to TRBJ2-7; D not certain. Germline V lookup: CDR1 MNHEY, CDR2 SVGAGI. Trimming stripped 0 bases from V and 3 bases from J, with 9 bases between. This CDR3 has 14 residues.

This clonotype was detected ten times or more. V usage is TRBV2 and J usage is TRBJ2-5; a possible D gene is TRBD2 (6 bases). The V gene's germline CDR1 is SNHLY and CDR2 FYNNEI. With 5 bases removed from V and 5 bases from J, the gap between germline ends came to 9 bases. There are 12 residues in the CDR3. CDR3 loop: CASSTSIETQYF. The CDR3 bases are TGTGCCAGCAGTACTAGCATTGAGACCCAGTACTTC.

Remarks on this clonotype: One junction end disagrees with the germline gene, perhaps due to a read error. The gene calls are TRBV6-4 and TRBJ2-7; a possible D gene is TRBD1 (5 bases). The CDR3 runs to 14 residues. Germline CDR1 MRHNA, CDR2 SNTAGT. The DNA of the CDR3 is TGTGCCAGCAGTTACTCGGGCAGGGAATACGAGCAGTACTTC. Its translation is CASSYSGREYEQYF.

This chain connects TRBV30 to TRBJ2-7; 9 nucleotides line up with TRBD1. The trim removed 5 bases at V and 3 bases at J, leaving 5 bases unmatched. The CDR3 totals 13 residues. Germline CDR1 reads GTSNPN; CDR2 reads SVGIG (reference sequence). CDR3 in amino acids: CAWDRDRVYEQYF. CDR3 DNA: TGTGCCTGGGACCGGGACAGGGTCTACGAGCAGTACTTC. The full variable domain, with the rest looked up from reference TRBV30 and TRBJ2-7, is SQTIHQWPATLVQPVGSPLSLECTVEGTSNPNLYWYRQAAGRGLQLLFYSVGIGQISSEVPQNLSASRPQDRQFILSSKKLLLSDSGFYLCAWDRDRVYEQYFGPGTRLTVT.

In this sample, this clonotype turned up a few times. The genes are TRBV30 and TRBJ1-2; D not resolved. The CDR3 has 16 amino acids. Trimming cost V 2 bases and J 1 base, with 17 bases left between them. CDR1 and CDR2 from the germline V gene are GTSNPN and SVGIG (reference sequence). This CDR3 reads CAWSQRLDGINYGYTF. CDR3 nucleotide sequence: TGTGCCTGGAGTCAGCGGTTAGACGGGATTAACTATGGCTACACCTTC. Full variable domain (rest looked up from reference TRBV30 and TRBJ1-2): SQTIHQWPATLVQPVGSPLSLECTVEGTSNPNLYWYRQAAGRGLQLLFYSVGIGQISSEVPQNLSASRPQDRQFILSSKKLLLSDSGFYLCAWSQRLDGINYGYTFGSGTRLTVV.

This clonotype was found a few times. The rearrangement joins TRBV27 to TRBJ2-2; D is unresolved. Trimming took 6 bases from V and 4 from J, leaving 15 bases between them. Germline loops: CDR1 MNHEY, CDR2 SMNVEV (reference sequence). The CDR3 covers 15 residues. As DNA, the CDR3 is TGTGCCAGCAGGACAAGGGTGGGCAGCACCGGGGAGCTGTTTTTT. It encodes CASRTRVGSTGELFF.

The chain recombines TRBV12-3 or TRBV12-4 with TRBJ1-5; D is perhaps TRBD1 (5 bases). The CDR3 length is 15 residues. Trimming cost V 4 bases and J 4 bases, with 14 bases left between them. The CDR3 DNA is TGTGCCAGCAGTTCCGGGACGACCGGGAATCAGCCCCAGCATTTT. Translation: CASSSGTTGNQPQHF.

Many counts were recorded for this clonotype. The rearrangement joins TRBV12-3 or TRBV12-4 to TRBJ1-2; TRBD1 might be the D (5 bases). This CDR3 has 12 amino acids. V lost 8 bases and J 10 bases, leaving 17 bases between the germline ends. The CDR3 here is CASRRDPKTYTF. Written as DNA, the CDR3 is TGTGCCAGCCGCCGGGACCCTAAGACCTACACCTTC.

This chain uses TRBV9 with TRBJ2-5; 7 bases align to TRBD2. The CDR3 has 15 amino acids. Germline V lookup: CDR1 SGDLS, CDR2 YYNGEE. Germline trimming cut 0 bases from V and 3 bases from J; bases unmatched to any gene: 5. CDR3 in DNA: TGTGCCAGCAGCGTAGCGGGGGGATTAGAAGAGACCCAGTACTTC. Its translation: CASSVAGGLEETQYF.

At least ten counts were recorded for this clonotype. The chain employs TRBV28 and TRBJ2-7, with TRBD1 matching 8 bases. CDR1 is MDHEN and CDR2 is SYDVKM in the germline V gene. This CDR3 is 15 amino acids long. J gave up 3 bases and V 4 bases, and 8 bases lay outside the gene matches. As DNA, the CDR3 is TGTGCCAGCAGTTACGGACAGGGAGCGGTCTACGAGCAGTACTTC. Its protein is CASSYGQGAVYEQYF.

This clonotype has at least ten counts. The V gene is TRBV4-1, the J gene TRBJ1-5; D remains ambiguous. The ends were cut back, 0 bases at V and 9 bases at J, with 12 bases in the middle. This CDR3 comprises 14 residues. Per the germline V gene, CDR1 is MGHRA and CDR2 is YSYEKL. CDR3 region: CASSQDETRRPQHF. CDR3 coding DNA: TGCGCCAGCAGCCAAGATGAGACGAGGAGGCCCCAGCATTTT.

Many counts were recorded for this clonotype. This sequence joins TRBV11-2 and TRBJ2-7; possible D gene TRBD1, 6 bases. CDR3 length: 13 amino acids. Trimming took off 3 bases at V and 3 bases at J, with 9 bases between the two ends. CDR1 SGHAT and CDR2 FQNNGV come from the germline V gene. The CDR3 nucleotides read TGTGCCAGCAGCTTCGGACAGCTCTACGAGCAGTACTTC. Translated, it gives CASSFGQLYEQYF.

This clonotype appeared many times. The V gene is TRBV20-1, the J gene TRBJ1-5; 11 positions match TRBD1. Germline CDR1 is DFQATT and CDR2 is SNEGSKA (reference sequence). With 1 base clipped from V and 1 base from J, the junction kept 9 bases outside the gene matches. CDR3 length: 18 amino acids. The CDR3 DNA reads TGCAGTGCTAGAGTTGGGACAGGGGGTGATACGAGCAATCAGCCCCAGCATTTT. Encoded protein: CSARVGTGGDTSNQPQHF.